These T cell receptor beta chains were read from a single sample in a study of T cell responses to AZD1222 COVID-19 vaccine. Sequencing was performed with immunoSEQ multiplex PCR; in TCRdb, only in-frame clones are kept and a portion is missing. The table records 120,000 to 150,000 clones, approximately 90% of them present only once. Sequencing was performed on peripheral blood, taken on day 0 of AZD1222 vaccination. These receptors were taken from an adult in good health. CDR3s include the opening cysteine and the closing phenylalanine or tryptophan. D genes are given only for firm matches. Clone size is shown for a subset of rows, as once, few, many or a class of expanded clone.

len: 14; abundance: -; v_gene: TRBV9; d_gene: TRBD1; j_gene: TRBJ2-1; CDR3nt: TGTGCCAGCAGCGACGGGGACAGGGTCAATGAGCAGTTCTTC; CDR3aa: CASSDGDRVNEQFF
len: 17; abundance: once; v_gene: TRBV10-1; d_gene: -; j_gene: TRBJ2-4; CDR3nt: TGCGCCAGCAGTGAGTCGTGGGTTAGGGGGGCGAAAAACATTCAGTACTTC; CDR3aa: CASSESWVRGAKNIQYF
len: 14; abundance: once; v_gene: TRBV7-9; d_gene: -; j_gene: TRBJ2-1; CDR3nt: TGTGCCAGCAGCTTAAGACGGGGACACAATGAGCAGTTCTTC; CDR3aa: CASSLRRGHNEQFF
len: 15; abundance: few; v_gene: TRBV6-5; d_gene: -; j_gene: TRBJ1-3; CDR3nt: TGTGCCAGCAGGCCTCCTGGGGGGGCTGGAAACACCATATATTTT; CDR3aa: CASRPPGGAGNTIYF
len: 15; abundance: -; v_gene: TRBV11-2; d_gene: -; j_gene: TRBJ2-4; CDR3nt: TGTGCCAGCAGCATCAGACCGGGACTGGAAAACATTCAGTACTTC; CDR3aa: CASSIRPGLENIQYF
len: 13; abundance: -; v_gene: TRBV7-9; d_gene: TRBD1; j_gene: TRBJ1-2; CDR3nt: TGTGCCAGCAGCCTAACAGGGGAGAATGGCTACACCTTC; CDR3aa: CASSLTGENGYTF
len: 16; abundance: few; v_gene: TRBV5-6; d_gene: -; j_gene: TRBJ2-4; CDR3nt: TGTGCCAGCAGCCTGGGGTGGGGGGCCTCCAAAAACATTCAGTACTTC; CDR3aa: CASSLGWGASKNIQYF
len: 12; abundance: -; v_gene: TRBV7-9; d_gene: -; j_gene: TRBJ2-1; CDR3nt: TGTGCCAGCAGCGGACGTGTCGATGAGCAGTTCTTC; CDR3aa: CASSGRVDEQFF
len: 17; abundance: few; v_gene: TRBV7-9; d_gene: TRBD1; j_gene: TRBJ1-2; CDR3nt: TGTGCCAGCAGCCCCGACAGGGGATCGCTTTATAACTATGGCTACACCTTC; CDR3aa: CASSPDRGSLYNYGYTF
len: 16; abundance: -; v_gene: TRBV19; d_gene: -; j_gene: TRBJ1-5; CDR3nt: TGTGCCAGTAGTAAGGGAGCTGGAAATAGCAATCAGCCCCAGCATTTT; CDR3aa: CASSKGAGNSNQPQHF
len: 15; abundance: -; v_gene: TRBV5-1; d_gene: -; j_gene: TRBJ1-2; CDR3nt: TGCGCCAGCAGCTTGGAAGACAGCTCTAACTATGGCTACACCTTC; CDR3aa: CASSLEDSSNYGYTF
len: 19; abundance: -; v_gene: TRBV19; d_gene: TRBD1; j_gene: TRBJ1-5; CDR3nt: TGTGCCAGTAGGACGGACAGGGGACAAGAACTATATAGCAATCAGCCCCAGCATTTT; CDR3aa: CASRTDRGQELYSNQPQHF
len: 16; abundance: -; v_gene: TRBV19; d_gene: -; j_gene: TRBJ1-3; CDR3nt: TGTGCCAGTAGTATCGCGACAGTCGGCTCTGGAAACACCATATATTTT; CDR3aa: CASSIATVGSGNTIYF
len: 13; abundance: -; v_gene: TRBV4-1; d_gene: -; j_gene: TRBJ2-2; CDR3nt: TGCGCCAGCAGCGGGTTGGGCACCGGGGAGCTGTTTTTT; CDR3aa: CASSGLGTGELFF
len: 12; abundance: -; v_gene: TRBV27; d_gene: -; j_gene: TRBJ2-5; CDR3nt: TGTGCCAGCAGTTTACTAAAAGAGACCCAGTACTTC; CDR3aa: CASSLLKETQYF
len: 13; abundance: -; v_gene: TRBV10-3; d_gene: TRBD1; j_gene: TRBJ2-3; CDR3nt: TGTGCCATCAGTCAAGGGGGCCCAGATACGCAGTATTTT; CDR3aa: CAISQGGPDTQYF
len: 15; abundance: -; v_gene: TRBV19; d_gene: -; j_gene: TRBJ1-1; CDR3nt: TGTGCCAGTAGTATCCACTCAGGGGCGAACACTGAAGCTTTCTTT; CDR3aa: CASSIHSGANTEAFF
len: 13; abundance: -; v_gene: TRBV6-1; d_gene: -; j_gene: TRBJ1-1; CDR3nt: TGTGCCAGCAGTGAAGCAGTGAACACTGAAGCTTTCTTT; CDR3aa: CASSEAVNTEAFF
len: 14; abundance: -; v_gene: TRBV28; d_gene: -; j_gene: TRBJ2-2; CDR3nt: TGTGCCAGCAGTTTTGGACTGAACACCGGGGAGCTGTTTTTT; CDR3aa: CASSFGLNTGELFF
len: 16; abundance: -; v_gene: TRBV4-2; d_gene: TRBD1; j_gene: TRBJ2-7; CDR3nt: TGTGCCAGCAGCCAAGGAGGGACGGGACAGGGAGGCGAGCAGTACTTC; CDR3aa: CASSQGGTGQGGEQYF
len: 14; abundance: -; v_gene: TRBV2; d_gene: -; j_gene: TRBJ2-5; CDR3nt: TGTGCCAGCAGTGGACTTACGAGTCAAGAGACCCAGTACTTC; CDR3aa: CASSGLTSQETQYF
len: 11; abundance: -; v_gene: TRBV11-2; d_gene: -; j_gene: TRBJ2-1; CDR3nt: TGTGCCAGCAGCTTGCGTTCAGGGCAGTTCTTC; CDR3aa: CASSLRSGQFF
len: 15; abundance: -; v_gene: TRBV27; d_gene: TRBD1; j_gene: TRBJ1-2; CDR3nt: TGTGCCAGCAGTTTAGATGGACAGGGGACCTATGGCTACACCTTC; CDR3aa: CASSLDGQGTYGYTF
len: 10; abundance: -; v_gene: TRBV28; d_gene: -; j_gene: TRBJ1-4; CDR3nt: TGTGCCAGCTCTAATGAAAAACTGTTTTTT; CDR3aa: CASSNEKLFF
len: 16; abundance: -; v_gene: TRBV7-9; d_gene: -; j_gene: TRBJ1-1; CDR3nt: TGTGCCAGCAGCCCCAGGCATGGAGGGGAGAGGACTGAAGCTTTCTTT; CDR3aa: CASSPRHGGERTEAFF
len: 14; abundance: -; v_gene: TRBV19; d_gene: -; j_gene: TRBJ1-4; CDR3nt: TGTGCCAGTAGCTCGGACAATAAAGGGGAAAAACTGTTTTTT; CDR3aa: CASSSDNKGEKLFF
len: 14; abundance: -; v_gene: TRBV10-2; d_gene: -; j_gene: TRBJ2-3; CDR3nt: TGCGCCAGCCGGCAGGAAAAACTCACAGATACGCAGTATTTT; CDR3aa: CASRQEKLTDTQYF
len: 16; abundance: once; v_gene: TRBV7-9; d_gene: TRBD2; j_gene: TRBJ2-7; CDR3nt: TGTGCCAGCAGCACGTGGGGGGGAGGAACGGGAGGCGAGCAGTACTTC; CDR3aa: CASSTWGGGTGGEQYF
len: 15; abundance: -; v_gene: TRBV6-1; d_gene: TRBD2; j_gene: TRBJ2-4; CDR3nt: TGTGCCAGCAAACATTATCTAGCGGGGAAAAACATTCAGTACTTC; CDR3aa: CASKHYLAGKNIQYF
len: 14; abundance: -; v_gene: TRBV6-5; d_gene: TRBD2; j_gene: TRBJ2-2; CDR3nt: TGTGCCAGCAGCCGGACTAGCGGTACCGGGGAGCTGTTTTTT; CDR3aa: CASSRTSGTGELFF
len: 13; abundance: few; v_gene: TRBV27; d_gene: -; j_gene: TRBJ1-6; CDR3nt: TGTGCCAGCAGTGAGAAGGGTAATTCACCCCTCCACTTT; CDR3aa: CASSEKGNSPLHF
len: 18; abundance: -; v_gene: TRBV28; d_gene: -; j_gene: TRBJ2-3; CDR3nt: TGTGCCAGCAGTTCCCTCGGAGGGGGGGGGTATAGCACAGATACGCAGTATTTT; CDR3aa: CASSSLGGGGYSTDTQYF
len: 14; abundance: -; v_gene: TRBV19; d_gene: -; j_gene: TRBJ1-1; CDR3nt: TGTGCCAGTAGTATAGGGCCAGGGAACACTGAAGCTTTCTTT; CDR3aa: CASSIGPGNTEAFF
len: 17; abundance: -; v_gene: TRBV19; d_gene: -; j_gene: TRBJ2-6; CDR3nt: TGTGCCAGTAGTTCCCAGACCTCCGCGGCAGGGGCCAACGTCCTGACTTTC; CDR3aa: CASSSQTSAAGANVLTF
len: 13; abundance: -; v_gene: TRBV6-5; d_gene: -; j_gene: TRBJ1-1; CDR3nt: TGTGCCAGCAGGCCAGGAGTTAACACTGAAGCTTTCTTT; CDR3aa: CASRPGVNTEAFF
len: 15; abundance: -; v_gene: TRBV6-2/TRBV6-3; d_gene: TRBD2; j_gene: TRBJ2-1; CDR3nt: TGTGCCAGCAGCCCCGACGCTAGCGGAGCAACCGAGCAGTTCTTC; CDR3aa: CASSPDASGATEQFF
len: 14; abundance: -; v_gene: TRBV7-2; d_gene: -; j_gene: TRBJ2-2; CDR3nt: TGTGCCAGCAGCTTAAACGGGTGGAACGGGGAGCTGTTTTTT; CDR3aa: CASSLNGWNGELFF
len: 16; abundance: -; v_gene: TRBV9; d_gene: -; j_gene: TRBJ2-5; CDR3nt: TGTGCCAGCAGCGTAGAATCGGCGGGCCTCCAAGAGACCCAGTACTTC; CDR3aa: CASSVESAGLQETQYF
len: 15; abundance: -; v_gene: TRBV5-4; d_gene: TRBD1; j_gene: TRBJ2-3; CDR3nt: TGTGCCAGCAGCGACGGGACAGGGCCAGGGGATACGCAGTATTTT; CDR3aa: CASSDGTGPGDTQYF
len: 13; abundance: -; v_gene: TRBV7-6; d_gene: -; j_gene: TRBJ2-1; CDR3nt: TGTGCCAGCAGCTTTGGGGTTAGGGATGAGCAGTTCTTC; CDR3aa: CASSFGVRDEQFF
len: 19; abundance: -; v_gene: TRBV18; d_gene: -; j_gene: TRBJ2-1; CDR3nt: TGTGCCAGCTCACCACCGAGACGGCTTAGACAGAGCTCCTACAATGAGCAGTTCTTC; CDR3aa: CASSPPRRLRQSSYNEQFF
len: 15; abundance: -; v_gene: TRBV7-9; d_gene: -; j_gene: TRBJ2-7; CDR3nt: TGTGCCAGCAGCCCCGCGCAACAGGTATACTACGAGCAGTACTTC; CDR3aa: CASSPAQQVYYEQYF
len: 14; abundance: -; v_gene: TRBV5-3; d_gene: -; j_gene: TRBJ1-2; CDR3nt: TGTGCCAGAAGCTTGAAGGGCCCCCTGGACGGCTACACCTTC; CDR3aa: CARSLKGPLDGYTF
len: 16; abundance: once; v_gene: TRBV4-2; d_gene: TRBD2; j_gene: TRBJ2-7; CDR3nt: TGTGCCAGCAGCCAAGATCGGACTAGCGGGAATTTCGAGCAGTACTTC; CDR3aa: CASSQDRTSGNFEQYF
len: 14; abundance: -; v_gene: TRBV15; d_gene: -; j_gene: TRBJ2-7; CDR3nt: TGTGCCACCAGCGCTAGGAGTGGTTCCTACGAGCAGTACTTC; CDR3aa: CATSARSGSYEQYF
len: 15; abundance: many; v_gene: TRBV6-2/TRBV6-3; d_gene: TRBD2; j_gene: TRBJ2-3; CDR3nt: TGTGCCAGCAGTCCCTCTAGCGGGAGCGCAGATACGCAGTATTTT; CDR3aa: CASSPSSGSADTQYF
len: 15; abundance: -; v_gene: TRBV3-1/TRBV3-2; d_gene: -; j_gene: TRBJ1-5; CDR3nt: TGTGCCAGCAGCCAAACTGACAGAGCCGGTCAGCCCCAGCATTTT; CDR3aa: CASSQTDRAGQPQHF
len: 18; abundance: -; v_gene: TRBV6-1; d_gene: TRBD1; j_gene: TRBJ2-2; CDR3nt: TGTGCCAGCAGTGAAGGAGCCCGAACAGGGGGATCCACCGGGGAGCTGTTTTTT; CDR3aa: CASSEGARTGGSTGELFF
len: 14; abundance: -; v_gene: TRBV5-1; d_gene: -; j_gene: TRBJ1-3; CDR3nt: TGCGCCAGCAGCTTGGAGAACTCTGGAAACACCATATATTTT; CDR3aa: CASSLENSGNTIYF
len: 16; abundance: -; v_gene: TRBV10-2; d_gene: TRBD1; j_gene: TRBJ1-6; CDR3nt: TGCGCCAGCACCAGAGGGTGGGACAGGGGGCAATCACCCCTCCACTTT; CDR3aa: CASTRGWDRGQSPLHF
len: 11; abundance: -; v_gene: TRBV20-1; d_gene: -; j_gene: TRBJ1-4; CDR3nt: TGCAGTGCCCCTCTGGTGGGAAAACTGTTTTTT; CDR3aa: CSAPLVGKLFF
len: 16; abundance: once; v_gene: TRBV5-8; d_gene: TRBD1; j_gene: TRBJ2-1; CDR3nt: TGTGCCAGCAGCGATTATCAGGGGGCGCGATACAATGAGCAGTTCTTC; CDR3aa: CASSDYQGARYNEQFF
len: 15; abundance: -; v_gene: TRBV15; d_gene: -; j_gene: TRBJ1-1; CDR3nt: TGTGCCACCAGCAGAGACCCGTTCGTGGGTACTGAAGCTTTCTTT; CDR3aa: CATSRDPFVGTEAFF
len: 13; abundance: -; v_gene: TRBV2; d_gene: -; j_gene: TRBJ1-2; CDR3nt: TGTGCCAGCAGTGTCAGGGATAGACAGGCCTACACCTTC; CDR3aa: CASSVRDRQAYTF
len: 15; abundance: -; v_gene: TRBV27; d_gene: -; j_gene: TRBJ2-1; CDR3nt: TGTGCCACCCGGGAGAGCGGATCCTTCTACAATGAGCAGTTCTTC; CDR3aa: CATRESGSFYNEQFF
len: 15; abundance: -; v_gene: TRBV28; d_gene: TRBD1; j_gene: TRBJ1-2; CDR3nt: TGTGCCAGCAGTTCGAGGACAGGTGGATCCTCTGGCTACACCTTC; CDR3aa: CASSSRTGGSSGYTF